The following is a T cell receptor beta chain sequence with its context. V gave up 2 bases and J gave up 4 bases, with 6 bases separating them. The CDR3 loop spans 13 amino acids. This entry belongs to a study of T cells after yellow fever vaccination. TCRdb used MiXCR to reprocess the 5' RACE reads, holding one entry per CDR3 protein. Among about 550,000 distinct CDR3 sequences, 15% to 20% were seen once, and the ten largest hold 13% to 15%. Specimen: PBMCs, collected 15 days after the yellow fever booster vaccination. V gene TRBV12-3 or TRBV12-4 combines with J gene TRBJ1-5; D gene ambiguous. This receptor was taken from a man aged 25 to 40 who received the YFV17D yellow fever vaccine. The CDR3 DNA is TGTGCCAGCAGTTTACAGCTTAATCAGCCCCAGCATTTT. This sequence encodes CASSLQLNQPQHF.